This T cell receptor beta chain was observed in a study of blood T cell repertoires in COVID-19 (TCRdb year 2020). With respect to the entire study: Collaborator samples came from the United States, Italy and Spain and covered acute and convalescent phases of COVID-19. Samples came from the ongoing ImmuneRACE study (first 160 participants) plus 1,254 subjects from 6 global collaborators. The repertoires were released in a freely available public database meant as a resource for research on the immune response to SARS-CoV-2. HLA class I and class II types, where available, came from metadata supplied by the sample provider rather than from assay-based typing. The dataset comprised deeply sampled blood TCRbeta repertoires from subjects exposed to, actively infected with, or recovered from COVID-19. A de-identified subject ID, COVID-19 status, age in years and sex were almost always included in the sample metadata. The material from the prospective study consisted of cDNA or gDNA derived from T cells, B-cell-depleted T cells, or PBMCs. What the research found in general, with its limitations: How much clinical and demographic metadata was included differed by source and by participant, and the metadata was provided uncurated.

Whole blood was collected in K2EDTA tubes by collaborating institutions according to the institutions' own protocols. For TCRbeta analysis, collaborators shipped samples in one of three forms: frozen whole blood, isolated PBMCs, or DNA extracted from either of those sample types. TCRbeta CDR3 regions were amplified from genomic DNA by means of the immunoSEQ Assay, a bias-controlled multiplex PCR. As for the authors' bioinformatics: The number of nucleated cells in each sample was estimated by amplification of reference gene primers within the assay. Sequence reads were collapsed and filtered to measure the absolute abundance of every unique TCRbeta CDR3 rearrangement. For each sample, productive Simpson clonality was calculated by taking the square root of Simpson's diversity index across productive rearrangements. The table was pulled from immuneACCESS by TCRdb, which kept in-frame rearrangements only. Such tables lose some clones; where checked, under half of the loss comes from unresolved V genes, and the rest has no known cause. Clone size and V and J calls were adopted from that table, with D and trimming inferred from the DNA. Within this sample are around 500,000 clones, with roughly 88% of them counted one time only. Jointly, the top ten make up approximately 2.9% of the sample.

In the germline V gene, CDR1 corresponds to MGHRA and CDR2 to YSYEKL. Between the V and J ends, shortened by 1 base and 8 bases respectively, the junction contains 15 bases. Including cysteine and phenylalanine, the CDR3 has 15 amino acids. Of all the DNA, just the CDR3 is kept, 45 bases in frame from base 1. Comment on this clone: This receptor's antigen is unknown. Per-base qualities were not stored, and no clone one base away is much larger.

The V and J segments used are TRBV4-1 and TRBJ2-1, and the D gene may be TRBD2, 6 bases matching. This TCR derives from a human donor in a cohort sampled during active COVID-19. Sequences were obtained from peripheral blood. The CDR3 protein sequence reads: CASSQATGALDEQFF. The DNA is TGCGCCAGCAGCCAAGCAACGGGAGCCCTGGATGAGCAGTTCTTC.